This T cell receptor (beta chain) derives from a study of PD-1 blockade in classical Hodgkin lymphoma. Study-level results: Reports indicated that newly diagnosed patients had lower baseline TCR diversity than healthy donors did.

As for this clone: The target antigen is unknown.

The assay was immunoSEQ multiplex PCR, and TCRdb's table has in-frame clones only and misses some. The repertoire includes about 97,000 clones, around 80% of them detected once, and over 9% sits in the top ten. Each of the patients experienced relapse following autologous stem cell transplantation, and their brentuximab vedotin exposure differed. Source: peripheral blood mononuclear cells (PBMCs), taken at baseline. The sequence derives from a human donor with classical Hodgkin lymphoma.

DNA of the CDR3: TGTGCCATCAGTGGACTAGCGGGAGGCTCTTACGAGCAGTACTTC. Translating gives CAISGLAGGSYEQYF. The J gene is TRBJ2-7, the V gene TRBV10-3; 13 bases map to TRBD2. Per germline, CDR1 ENHRY and CDR2 SYGVKD. The CDR3 is made up of 15 amino acids. V trimming: 4 bases; J trimming: 4 bases; junction bases outside the gene matches: 4.